This T cell receptor (beta chain) was captured by sequencing in a study of blood T cell repertoires in COVID-19. On the study more broadly: Samples of COVID-19 (acute and convalescent) were obtained from the United States, Italy and Spain. From T cells, B-cell-depleted T cells, or PBMCs came the material, which was cDNA or gDNA.

Under the authors' procedure: Amplifying reference gene primers gave estimates of nucleated cell counts. The protocol was immunoSEQ multiplex PCR, while the TCRdb copy is restricted to in-frame clones and leaves out a portion. V, J and clone size derive from that table, while D and trimming were established from the DNA sequence. Here the sample spans around 140,000 clones, around 87% being singletons. In regard to this clone: Distinct nucleotide sequences in the sample also encode this CDR3.

Deletions cut 0 bases from V and 4 bases from J, with 6 bases between. CDR1 and CDR2 (germline): SGDLS, YYNGEE. There are 13 residues in the CDR3. The receptor comes from a man older than 75 with acute or convalescent COVID-19. The sample comprised peripheral blood. The chain is built from TRBV9 and TRBJ2-3, with D perhaps matching TRBD2 (5 bases). CDR3 in amino acids: CASSVGGPDTQYF. Here the CDR3 DNA reads TGTGCCAGCAGCGTAGGAGGGCCAGATACGCAGTATTTT. The whole variable domain, filled in from reference TRBV9 and TRBJ2-3, reads DSGVTQTPKHLITATGQRVTLRCSPRSGDLSVYWYQQSLDQGLQFLIQYYNGEERAKGNILERFSAQQFPDLHSELNLSSLELGDSALYFCASSVGGPDTQYFGPGTRLTVL.